This TCR beta chain stems from a study of T-cell memory formation after mild COVID-19 (dated by TCRdb to the early 2020s). Regarding the complete study: Most TCR sequence clusters were specific to one of the two donors. Longitudinal TCRalpha and TCRbeta repertoire sequencing tracked T-cell clones expanding and contracting after mild COVID-19 in a couple of donors. Two young, previously healthy adult volunteers made up the cohort, one male and one female. Broader findings and caveats from the paper: Balanced CD4/CD8 phenotypes were observed for clones contracting from day 15 to 85, whereas a bias towards CD4+ was observed for a second wave of clones expanding from day 15 to 37. Contracting CD4+ clones were located mainly in the CM and EM memory subsets, whereas CD8+ clones were found to be enriched in EMRA. The detection of some responding clones in pre-infection memory suggests that pre-existing cross-reactive memory T cells joined the SARS-CoV-2 response. The study covered only a couple of mild cases, and larger cohorts including severe cases with pre-infection samples were considered necessary. Whether the second-wave clones peaking on day 37 were SARS-CoV-2 specific was not confirmed.

Points on this clonotype: Its antigen is still unknown. The junction departs from germline at one end; a sequencing error may be responsible.

Ficoll-Paque density gradient centrifugation was used to isolate PBMCs. The CDR3 contains 14 residues, cysteine and phenylalanine counted. Just the 42-base CDR3 DNA is kept, in frame starting at base 1. As encoded in the germline V gene, CDR1 is SGHVS while CDR2 is FQNEAQ. The instrument given in TCRdb is Illumina NovaSeq 6000. cDNA libraries for TCRalpha and TCRbeta were prepared by 5'RACE using constant-segment primers, with sample barcodes and unique molecular identifiers added. RNA was extracted from every sample with Trizol reagent. Libraries were amplified in two PCR steps, with a second sample barcode and Illumina TruSeq adapters added in the second step. The libraries were sequenced on an Illumina NovaSeq using 2 x 150 bp paired-end reads. The authors' pipeline ran thus. Demultiplexing of reads and collapsing into UMI-guided consensus sequences were performed with migec v1.2.7. Using mixcr v2.1.11, UMI consensuses were aligned to TRA and TRB V and J templates and then assembled into clonotypes. Clonotypes were classified as expanded or contracted when called significant by both edgeR and NoisET, with noise models trained on biological replicates. For edgeR calls, a false discovery rate-adjusted p below 0.01 and a log2 fold-change threshold of 1 were applied. PCA with hierarchical clustering of max-normalized trajectories of the 1000 most abundant clonotypes was used as exploratory dynamics analysis. Separately sequenced CD4+ and CD8+ repertoires were used to assign a CD4 or CD8 phenotype to each responding clone. The public reads were reanalyzed by TCRdb: fastp trimming at Q25, MiXCR alignment, in-frame beta chains only. Rows matching on CDR3 protein sequence are summarized as one entry with the most common DNA and genes. These V and J calls rely on TCRdb rather than the paper's analysis. The sample table shows 350,000 or so distinct CDR3 sequences, and around a fifth are seen once. The ten biggest clones cover around 20% of the sample.

The chain is assembled from TRBV7-8 and TRBJ2-3, with an unclear D gene assignment. Material: PBMCs or a T cell subset sorted from them (not recorded which). The sequence came from a man between 18 and 29 years old who had mild COVID-19 (a few samples of this study predate the infection). The sample titles of this study are shuffled in the database, so cell type and time point are left out; the donor was told from shared clones. The CDR3 amino acid sequence is: CASSLGPSRDTQYF. The DNA sequence follows: TGTGCCAGCAGCTTAGGTCCGAGCAGAGATACGCAGTATTTT.